In this sample, the clone carrying this T cell receptor (beta chain) turned up many times. The antigen is not known. This sample was included in a study of T-cell memory formation after mild COVID-19. For the study at large: The TCR clusters were mostly specific to one donor.

The V segment lost 6 bases and the J segment 9 bases; nucleotides outside the gene matches: 5. The CDR3 has 12 residues. Germline V gene sequence: CDR1 DFQATT, CDR2 SNEGSKA (reference sequence). TCRdb redid the calling of the 5' RACE reads with MiXCR, one entry per CDR3 protein. The sample holds 300,000 to 400,000 distinct CDR3 sequences; 10% to 15% are singletons and the top ten take about 20%. Broader study findings: Cross-reactive memory seemingly joined, as some responding clones were found in pre-infection memory. Second-wave clones peaking on day 37 lacked confirmed SARS-CoV-2 specificity. CD4+ contracting clones were found mainly in CM and EM, and CD8+ ones in EMRA.

The chain carries TRBV20-1 and TRBJ1-1, with 12 nucleotides matching TRBD1. Sequenced input: PBMCs or a T cell subset sorted from them (not recorded which). The receptor was isolated from a man between 18 and 35 years old who had mild COVID-19 (a few samples of this study predate the infection). Cell type and time point are not known. The CDR3 region has the DNA TGCAGTGCGGTAAGGGACAGGGGGCAAGCTTTCTTT. Amino acid sequence: CSAVRDRGQAFF.